Listed below are T cell receptor beta chains from one sample, sequenced in a study of OX40 agonist ivuxolimab in advanced cancers. Sequenced by immunoSEQ multiplex PCR; TCRdb stores in-frame clones only, minus some. The table shows 60,000 to 70,000 clones, with about nine tenths occurring only once. Sequencing used CD4+ or CD8+ T cells sorted from blood, obtained in a trial of the OX40 agonist ivuxolimab. The receptors were gathered from an adult with an advanced solid tumor such as melanoma, head and neck, liver or kidney cancer. The CDR3 runs from the conserved cysteine through the conserved F or W. A D gene is named only where the DNA matches it firmly. Clone size is given for some rows only: seen once, a few or many times, or a class if the clone is expanded.

TGTGCCAGCAGTGCTACTGGAACTAAGAACACTGAAGCTTTCTTT | CASSATGTKNTEAFF | TRBJ1-1 | - | - | TRBV6-1
TGCAGTGCCTCACAGGGGAACGAGCAGTACTTC | CSASQGNEQYF | TRBJ2-7 | TRBD1 | once | TRBV20-1
TGTGCCAGCAGTGCCTCCGGGACCTCGGATTTT | CASSASGTSDF | TRBJ1-5 | - | - | TRBV28
TGTGCCAGTACGACCTCCGGTTTCACAGATACGCAGTATTTT | CASTTSGFTDTQYF | TRBJ2-3 | - | - | TRBV19
TGTGCCAGCAGCCACCGCGACAATGAGCAGTTCTTC | CASSHRDNEQFF | TRBJ2-1 | - | - | TRBV4-2
TGCGCCAGCAGTGAGGGTCGGGACACCGGGGAGCTGTTTTTT | CASSEGRDTGELFF | TRBJ2-2 | - | - | TRBV10-1
TGTGCCAGCAGTTTATCGTCGGGGGCAAATCAGCCCCAGCATTTT | CASSLSSGANQPQHF | TRBJ1-5 | - | - | TRBV28
TGTGCCAGCAGTTACGAAGTTAGGAACACTGAAGCTTTCTTT | CASSYEVRNTEAFF | TRBJ1-1 | - | - | TRBV6-6
TGTGCCAGCAGTCCGGACCACAATGAGCAGTTCTTC | CASSPDHNEQFF | TRBJ2-1 | - | - | TRBV6-1
TGTGCCAGCAGCTTAGTAGCTCCAGGCACCATGAACACTGAAGCTTTCTTT | CASSLVAPGTMNTEAFF | TRBJ1-1 | - | - | TRBV11-2
TGCGCCAGCAGTGAGTCGAACAGGGTAGGCCCCTACAATGAGCAGTTCTTC | CASSESNRVGPYNEQFF | TRBJ2-1 | - | once | TRBV10-1
TGTGCCAGCAGTGATAGGGGACAGATCATCCACGAGCAGTACTTC | CASSDRGQIIHEQYF | TRBJ2-7 | TRBD1 | - | TRBV6-1
TGTGCCAGCAGTGAAGAAGCAGGGGGCCCTTACGAGCAGTACTTC | CASSEEAGGPYEQYF | TRBJ2-7 | TRBD1 | - | TRBV2
TGTGCCAGCAGCCAAGAGCCCGGCACAGATACGCAGTATTTT | CASSQEPGTDTQYF | TRBJ2-3 | - | - | TRBV9
TGCAGCGTTGGGCCCGGGACTGAAGCTTTCTTT | CSVGPGTEAFF | TRBJ1-1 | - | - | TRBV29-1
TGTGCCAGCAGCCTAAGGACAGGGTGGGGGCAGAGCACTGAAGCTTTCTTT | CASSLRTGWGQSTEAFF | TRBJ1-1 | TRBD1 | - | TRBV7-9
TGTGCCAGCAGCTTAGCGCTTGACTTGACGCCAGCTTTCTTT | CASSLALDLTPAFF | TRBJ1-1 | - | - | TRBV7-9
TGTGCCAGTGCGGCCTACAATGAGCAGTTCTTC | CASAAYNEQFF | TRBJ2-1 | - | - | TRBV6-5
TGTGCCAGCAGCCAAGCTCTAACCCCGACCCAAGAGACCCAGTACTTC | CASSQALTPTQETQYF | TRBJ2-5 | - | - | TRBV4-2
TGTGCCAGCGCGACTAGCGGGGGGGCGTCTGGGTCCTACAATGAGCAGTTCTTC | CASATSGGASGSYNEQFF | TRBJ2-1 | TRBD2 | - | TRBV9
TGTGCCAGCAGCTTAAAGGGGGACGCCCTCGAGCAGTACTTC | CASSLKGDALEQYF | TRBJ2-7 | - | - | TRBV7-3
TGTGCCAGCGCCCCCCTACTAGCTTGTTCTAGCACAGATACGCAGTATTTT | CASAPLLACSSTDTQYF | TRBJ2-3 | - | - | TRBV28
TGTGCCAGCCTGGGACAGGGAATTCCGTTCTTC | CASLGQGIPFF | TRBJ2-1 | TRBD1 | - | TRBV28
TGTGCCAGCAGCCGCTCTCCCGGGGGGACCTGGGCGGAGACCCAGTACTTC | CASSRSPGGTWAETQYF | TRBJ2-5 | - | - | TRBV21-1
TGTGCCAGCAAGAGCGGACCAACTAGTACCCTAAACTTC | CASKSGPTSTLNF | TRBJ2-5 | - | once | TRBV25-1
TGTGCCAGCAGCCAGATACCCCCCAATGAGCAGTTCTTC | CASSQIPPNEQFF | TRBJ2-1 | - | - | TRBV4-2
TGTGCCAGCTCGCACTTAGACAGTCCCCAGCATTTT | CASSHLDSPQHF | TRBJ1-5 | - | - | TRBV5-6